This section outlines one T cell receptor beta chain sequence together with its context. What it recognizes is unknown. These data belong to a study of shared clonotypes between healthy human individuals. As handled by the study authors: ImmunoSEQ output held junction-only sequences without quality scores, so filtering differed. The repertoire was sequenced with immunoSEQ multiplex PCR; TCRdb's copy has only in-frame clones and lacks some. V, J and clone size reflect that table, while D and trimming were determined from the DNA. The table shows about 2 million clones, with roughly 94% occurring only once. The ends lost 4 bases at V and 1 base at J; junction bases unmatched: 3. Per the germline V gene, CDR1 is MNHNY and CDR2 is SVGAGI (reference sequence). There are 14 residues in the CDR3. Study findings and constraints: The genetic and exposure-history diversity represented was limited by few donors.

Terminally differentiated effector memory CD45RA+ cells were left out of the naive CD8 fraction, which was CD45RO-negative and positively selected for CCR7. The V gene is TRBV6-6, the J gene TRBJ2-5, with 7 nucleotides matching TRBD1. Sequenced sample: naive CD8+ T cells sorted from blood. The clonotype comes from a young man in good health. The CDR3 loop is CASSFTGVQETQYF. CDR3 nucleotide sequence: TGTGCCAGCAGTTTTACAGGGGTCCAAGAGACCCAGTACTTC.